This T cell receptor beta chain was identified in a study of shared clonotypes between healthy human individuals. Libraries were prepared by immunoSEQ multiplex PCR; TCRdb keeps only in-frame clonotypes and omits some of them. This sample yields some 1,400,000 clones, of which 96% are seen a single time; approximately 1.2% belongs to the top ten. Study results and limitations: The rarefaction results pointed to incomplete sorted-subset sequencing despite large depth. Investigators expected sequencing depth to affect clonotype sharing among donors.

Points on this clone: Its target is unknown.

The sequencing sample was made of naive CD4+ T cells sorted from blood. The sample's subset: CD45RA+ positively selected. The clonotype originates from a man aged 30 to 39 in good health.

This CDR3 reads CASSQSGTAYLETQYF. The CDR3 bases are TGTGCCAGCAGCCAGTCCGGGACAGCGTACCTGGAGACCCAGTACTTC. The V and J genes are TRBV14 and TRBJ2-5; 7 bases are shared with TRBD1. CDR1 and CDR2 from the germline V gene are SGHDN and FVKESK. The CDR3 extends over 16 amino acids. The trim removed 3 bases at V and 5 bases at J, leaving 12 bases unmatched.